These 30 T cell receptor beta chains were sequenced from one sample in a study of T cell repertoires in cytomegalovirus infection. TCRdb reprocessed the reads with MiXCR, giving one entry per CDR3 protein. Here the sample spans some 440,000 distinct CDR3 sequences, approximately 31% being singletons. The sequencing sample was made of PBMCs. The receptors shown here come from a human donor in good health (CMV status not recorded). Some clones in this sample may be carry-over from other donors' samples.

V is TRBV6-1 and J is TRBJ2-2; 11 bases match TRBD2. CDR3 length: 17 amino acids. Unmatched junction bases numbered 15, after V lost 8 bases and J lost 7 bases. CDR1 is MNHNS and CDR2 is SASEGT in the germline V gene. This chain's CDR3 is CASGRLAGTSVIGELFF. The DNA for the CDR3 is TGTGCCAGCGGTAGACTAGCGGGGACGTCAGTGATCGGGGAGCTGTTTTTT.

This clonotype occurred once. The conserved final phenylalanine or tryptophan is absent from the CDR3, which likely points to a read error. V gene TRBV5-1 combines with J gene TRBJ2-7, with 10 positions matching TRBD1. J was trimmed by 3 bases and V by 4 bases; bases with no gene match: 7. The CDR3 length is 15 residues. Germline-derived CDR1 and CDR2 are SGHRS and YFSETQ. CDR3 in amino acids: CASSADRGNSYEQYL. CDR3 coding DNA: TGCGCCAGCAGCGCGGACAGGGGGAACAGCTACGAGCAGTACTTA.

This clonotype was observed a handful of times. V is TRBV7-9 and J is TRBJ2-7; D gene uncertain. There are 14 residues in the CDR3. Germline CDR1 reads SEHNR; CDR2 reads FQNEAQ (reference sequence). With 3 bases removed from V and 2 bases from J, the gap between germline ends came to 11 bases. The CDR3 spells CASSLAGDTYEQYF. The CDR3 bases are TGTGCCAGCAGCTTGGCAGGAGATACCTACGAGCAGTACTTC.

This chain links TRBV7-2 with TRBJ2-2, with TRBD1 as a possible D gene (6 bases). Trimming took 1 base from V and 1 from J, leaving 10 bases between them. Germline V lookup: CDR1 SGHTA, CDR2 FQGNSA. The CDR3 spans 16 residues. DNA for the CDR3: TGTGCCAGCAGCTTAGACTCGGGACAGAACACCGGGGAGCTGTTTTTT. Translating gives CASSLDSGQNTGELFF.

This clonotype was observed a few times. The chain joins TRBV20-1 to TRBJ2-3; 10 nucleotides agree with TRBD2. V shed 5 bases, J shed 5 bases, and the junction held 13 bases outside the gene matches. This CDR3 has 16 amino acids. Per the germline V gene, CDR1 is DFQATT and CDR2 is SNEGSKA (reference sequence). The CDR3 bases are TGCAGTGCTCTACCACAGCGGACTAGCGGACGAGATACGCAGTATTTT. Translating gives CSALPQRTSGRDTQYF.

This sequence joins TRBV28 and TRBJ2-6; D call uncertain. CDR3 length equals 15 residues. V lost 3 bases and J 2 bases, leaving 8 bases between the germline ends. Germline V gene sequence: CDR1 MDHEN, CDR2 SYDVKM. The CDR3 DNA reads TGTGCCAGCAGTTTGAACCGTCCTGGGGCCAACGTCCTGACTTTC. Translating it yields CASSLNRPGANVLTF.

This clonotype occurred a few times. The gene calls are TRBV20-1 and TRBJ1-5; tentative D call: TRBD1 (6 bases). The CDR3 runs 14 residues. Germline V CDR1 and CDR2: DFQATT, SNEGSKA (reference sequence). Trimming cost V 4 bases and J 1 base, with 11 bases left between them. The CDR3 DNA reads TGCAGTGCTACCGTTCAGGGGAGCAATCAGCCCCAGCATTTT. Protein sequence: CSATVQGSNQPQHF.

The V call is TRBV12-3 or TRBV12-4, the J call TRBJ2-5; D is possibly TRBD1 (6 bases). Between the trimmed V and J ends, which lost 4 bases and 0 bases, there was a span of 15 bases. This CDR3 has 16 residues. CDR3 region: CASSSSRGQYQETQYF. CDR3 nucleotide sequence: TGTGCCAGCAGTTCAAGCAGGGGCCAGTACCAAGAGACCCAGTACTTC.

This clonotype was counted at least ten times. The genes are TRBV25-1 and TRBJ2-3, with D unclear. Germline CDR1 MGHDK, CDR2 SYGVNS. The CDR3 is 16 amino acids. V was trimmed by 0 bases and J by 1 base, leaving 11 bases between them. The CDR3 sequence is CASSEYLLSGTDTQYF. The CDR3 DNA reads as TGTGCCAGCAGTGAATATCTCCTCTCGGGCACAGATACGCAGTATTTT. Together with reference TRBV25-1 and TRBJ2-3, the CDR3 gives the full variable domain: EADIYQTPRYLVIGTGKKITLECSQTMGHDKMYWYQQDPGMELHLIHYSYGVNSTEKGDLSSESTVSRIRTEHFPLTLESARPSHTSQYLCASSEYLLSGTDTQYFGPGTRLTVL.

This clonotype has more than one count but fewer than ten. In DNA form, the CDR3 reads TGTGCCAGCAGCCTGGGATTTGGGGGCACTGAAGCTTTCTTT. This codes for CASSLGFGGTEAFF. The chain couples TRBV7-2 to TRBJ1-1; tentatively, D is TRBD1 (5 bases). V was trimmed by 5 bases and J by 4 bases, leaving 14 bases between them. The CDR3 is 14 amino acids. Germline CDR1 and CDR2: SGHTA and FQGNSA.

Ten or more counts support this clonotype. The chain employs TRBV7-2 and TRBJ1-3; no clear D. Germline V gene lookup returns CDR1 SGHTA and CDR2 FQGNSA. Trimming cost V 5 bases and J 0 bases, with 11 bases left between them. The CDR3 length is 15 residues. The chain's CDR3 is CASSGSVSSGNTIYF. The CDR3 DNA reads as TGTGCCAGCAGCGGCAGCGTAAGCTCTGGAAACACCATATATTTT.

The chain combines TRBV28 with TRBJ2-5; D may be TRBD2 (5 bases). CDR3 length: 16 amino acids. V was shortened by 2 bases and J by 4 bases, with 17 bases between the two germline ends. CDR1 is MDHEN, CDR2 SYDVKM, per germline. DNA for the CDR3: TGTGCCAGCAGTTTACGCGGACTTCACGTCGGAGAGACCCAGTACTTC. Residues: CASSLRGLHVGETQYF.

The chain uses TRBV30 and TRBJ2-1, with D uncertain. The V gene lost 3 bases and the J gene lost 10 bases, with 16 bases spanning the gap. The CDR3 totals 13 residues. Germline lookup yields CDR1 GTSNPN and CDR2 SVGIG (reference sequence). The chain's CDR3 is CAWSERSPSEQFF. The CDR3 region has the DNA TGTGCCTGGAGCGAACGAAGCCCATCGGAGCAGTTCTTC.

This clonotype occurred many times. V usage is TRBV11-2 and J usage is TRBJ2-3; 7 bases map to TRBD1. The CDR3 consists of 14 residues. The germline V gene has CDR1 SGHAT and CDR2 FQNNGV. After removal of 5 bases from V and 4 bases from J, the junction contained 6 bases not matched to a gene. This CDR3 reads CASSENRGSDTQYF. In nucleotides, the CDR3 is TGTGCCAGCAGCGAAAACAGGGGTTCAGATACGCAGTATTTT.

This clonotype was seen repeatedly, ten times or more. The CDR3 DNA sequence: TGTGCCAGCACCTCCTTGGTGGGAATCTCAGATACGCAGTATTTT. Encoded protein: CASTSLVGISDTQYF. The V call is TRBV7-8, the J call TRBJ2-3; D not resolved. With 7 bases removed from V and 4 bases from J, the gap between germline ends came to 18 bases. Germline V gene data show CDR1 as SGHVS and CDR2 as FQNEAQ. This CDR3 is built from 15 residues.

The chain employs TRBV24-1 and TRBJ2-5, with D possibly being TRBD2 (6 bases). The CDR3 runs to 15 residues. CDR1 KGHDR and CDR2 SFDVKD come from the germline V gene. The germline V and J ends were trimmed by 7 bases and 1 base, with 15 bases remaining between them. Here the CDR3 reads CATSSYPGGQETQYF. For the CDR3, the DNA is TGTGCCACCAGCTCGTATCCCGGGGGCCAAGAGACCCAGTACTTC.

This chain connects TRBV20-1 to TRBJ2-7; 10 bases are shared with TRBD1. The CDR3 totals 14 residues. The V gene's germline CDR1 is DFQATT and CDR2 SNEGSKA (reference sequence). The ends lost 5 bases at V and 4 bases at J; junction bases unmatched: 8. The CDR3 DNA sequence: TGCAGTGCTCCCAGGACAGGGGGACGTTACGAGCAGTACTTC. Protein: CSAPRTGGRYEQYF.

About this clonotype itself: The conserved phenylalanine or tryptophan is not found at the CDR3 terminus, so this likely reflects a read error. Because the CDR3's place on the DNA is in doubt, the DNA is left out and the CDR3 is given as listed by TCRdb. This chain uses TRBV29-1 with TRBJ1-2. CDR1 is SQVTM, CDR2 ANQGSEA, per germline. From its first to its last residue, the CDR3 has 13 amino acids. CDR3 in amino acids: CGVQQVARDGYTC.

In this sample, this clonotype turned up a few times. V is TRBV15 and J is TRBJ1-1; no clear D gene. V shed 1 base and J shed 4 bases, with 10 bases lying between them. Germline CDR1 and CDR2: LNHNV and YYDKDF (reference sequence). CDR3 length: 14 residues. The CDR3 DNA reads TGTGCCACCAGCAGAGCTGCGGTTCCCACTGAAGCTTTCTTT. Translating gives CATSRAAVPTEAFF.

The chain employs TRBV28 and TRBJ1-3; TRBD1 is a possible D gene (6 bases). The germline V and J ends were trimmed by 2 bases and 7 bases, with 15 bases remaining between them. This CDR3 spans 15 amino acids. The germline gives CDR1 MDHEN, CDR2 SYDVKM. The CDR3 is CASSLPGTQGNTIYF. DNA for the CDR3: TGTGCCAGCAGTTTACCCGGGACTCAGGGGAACACCATATATTTT.

In its sample, this clonotype was seen a few times. This sequence joins TRBV4-1 and TRBJ2-1; 11 nucleotides agree with TRBD2. V dropped 0 bases and J dropped 4; count of bases not matched to a gene: 5. The CDR3 consists of 17 residues. The germline CDR1 and CDR2 sequences are MGHRA and YSYEKL. The CDR3 coding sequence is TGCGCCAGCAGCCAAGACTTTCTAGCGGGGGGATACAATGAGCAGTTCTTC. This gives the protein CASSQDFLAGGYNEQFF.

The gene calls are TRBV7-4 and TRBJ2-5; D perhaps matches TRBD2 (6 bases). The V end was cut by 5 bases, the J end by 0 bases, with 10 bases between. In germline, CDR1 is SGHVT, CDR2 SQSDAQ. The CDR3 loop spans 14 amino acids. CDR3: CASSPRGYQETQYF. In DNA form, the CDR3 reads TGTGCCAGCAGCCCGCGGGGATACCAAGAGACCCAGTACTTC. The full variable domain, completed using reference TRBV7-4 and TRBJ2-5, is GAGVSQSPRYKVAKRGRDVALRCDSISGHVTLYWYRQTLGQGSEVLTYSQSDAQRDKSGRPSGRFSAERPERSVSTLKIQRTEQGDSAVYLCASSPRGYQETQYFGPGTRLLVL.

This clonotype was observed a few times. J is TRBJ1-1 and V is TRBV4-2, with D uncertain. V gave up 1 base and J gave up 0 bases, with 9 bases separating them. Germline V gene sequence: CDR1 LGHNA, CDR2 YNFKEQ. The CDR3 runs to 15 residues. Here the CDR3 reads CASSQVEFMNTEAFF. In nucleotides, the CDR3 is TGTGCCAGCAGCCAAGTAGAGTTCATGAACACTGAAGCTTTCTTT.

This clonotype was seen only a few times. This rearrangement joins TRBV5-6 to TRBJ1-5; D gene unclear. The CDR3 covers 15 residues. V shed 5 bases and J shed 6 bases, with 18 bases lying between them. Germline V CDR1 and CDR2: SGHDT, YYEEEE. DNA of the CDR3: TGTGCCAGCAGTAATAATGGCAGGTCCACTCAGCCCCAGCATTTT. Its translation: CASSNNGRSTQPQHF.

This clonotype was seen a few times. The chain has TRBV4-2 and TRBJ2-2, with 7 bases aligning to TRBD2. V lost 3 bases, J lost 5 bases, and 9 bases stayed unmatched. The CDR3 contains 16 residues. Per the germline V gene, CDR1 is LGHNA and CDR2 is YNFKEQ. The DNA for the CDR3 is TGTGCCAGCAGCCATGGGCTAGCGGAAAATACCGGGGAGCTGTTTTTT. This translates into CASSHGLAENTGELFF.

This clonotype was counted a single time. This may stem from a read error, because a much larger clone lies one nucleotide away. This chain connects TRBV7-2 to TRBJ1-1; D is unresolved. V was trimmed by 1 base and J by 0 bases, leaving 15 bases between them. Looked up from germline, CDR1 is SGHTA and CDR2 is FQGNSA. The CDR3 covers 17 residues. The CDR3 here is CASSLVVGWGMNTEAFF. In nucleotides, the CDR3 is TGTGCCAGCAGCTTAGTAGTTGGGTGGGGAATGAACACTGAAGCTTTCTTT. Full variable domain (outside the CDR3, taken from reference TRBV7-2 and TRBJ1-1): GAGVSQSPSNKVTEKGKDVELRCDPISGHTALYWYRQSLGQGLEFLIYFQGNSAPDKSGLPSDRFSAERTGGSVSTLTIQRTQQEDSAVYLCASSLVVGWGMNTEAFFGQGTRLTVV.

This clonotype occurred many times. The chain combines TRBV28 with TRBJ2-1, with 12 bases identical to TRBD1. The V segment lost 2 bases and the J segment 10 bases; nucleotides outside the gene matches: 9. The length of the CDR3 is 16 residues. Germline V gene data show CDR1 as MDHEN and CDR2 as SYDVKM. This chain's CDR3 is CASSLPGTGGLREQFF. CDR3 bases: TGTGCCAGCAGTTTACCCGGGACAGGGGGCCTACGGGAGCAGTTCTTC.

This clonotype was counted between two and nine times. The chain uses TRBV15 and TRBJ1-5; D uncertain. The CDR3 length is 14 residues. Per germline, CDR1 LNHNV and CDR2 YYDKDF (reference sequence). V shed 1 base and J shed 1 base, with 5 bases lying between them. CDR3 coding DNA: TGTGCCACCAGCAGAGCTTGGAGCAATCAGCCCCAGCATTTT. Protein product: CATSRAWSNQPQHF.

The table lists this clonotype with many counts. The chain couples TRBV6-1 to TRBJ2-3; the D gene is possibly TRBD1 (5 bases). Trimming removed 2 bases from V and 4 bases from J, with 16 bases in between. This CDR3 comprises 16 residues. CDR1 and CDR2 (germline): MNHNS, SASEGT. The CDR3 loop is CASSENVGRRADTQYF. In nucleotides, the CDR3 is TGTGCCAGCAGTGAAAACGTGGGGCGCAGAGCAGATACGCAGTATTTT.

This chain joins TRBV6-2 or TRBV6-3 and TRBJ1-5, with 11 bases that match TRBD1. Germline V gives CDR1 MNHEY, CDR2 SVGEGT. This CDR3 spans 16 amino acids. V dropped 4 bases and J dropped 2; count of bases not matched to a gene: 4. The CDR3 DNA sequence: TGTGCCAGCAGTTGGAGGACAGGGGGCGGCAATCAGCCCCAGCATTTT. Translating it yields CASSWRTGGGNQPQHF.